This T cell receptor (beta chain) was captured by sequencing in a study of graft-versus-host responses after intestinal transplantation. Study overall: Recipients were all induced with anti-thymocyte globulin, then given tacrolimus and steroids for around three years.

A note on this clone: The antigen is unknown.

The CDR3 is 17 residues long. Germline CDR1 GTSNPN, CDR2 SVGIG (reference sequence). After removal of 1 base from V and 1 base from J, the junction contained 3 bases not matched to a gene. Study-level points and caveats: Declining HvG levels early post-transplant were linked to peak circulating GvH clone levels.

This table comes from immunoSEQ multiplex PCR, and its TCRdb copy is limited to in-frame clones, with some not included. The repertoire holds approximately 80,000 clones, with about 88% as singletons. The rearrangement joins TRBV30 to TRBJ2-5; 16 positions agree with TRBD2. The TCR comes from a human donor who received an intestinal transplant. Material: unstimulated CD4+ T cells sorted from spleen or lymph node cells, obtained before intestinal transplant. CDR3 bases: TGTGCCTGGAGTGCGGGACTAGCGGGGGGGTTCCAAGAGACCCAGTACTTC. The encoded protein is CAWSAGLAGGFQETQYF.